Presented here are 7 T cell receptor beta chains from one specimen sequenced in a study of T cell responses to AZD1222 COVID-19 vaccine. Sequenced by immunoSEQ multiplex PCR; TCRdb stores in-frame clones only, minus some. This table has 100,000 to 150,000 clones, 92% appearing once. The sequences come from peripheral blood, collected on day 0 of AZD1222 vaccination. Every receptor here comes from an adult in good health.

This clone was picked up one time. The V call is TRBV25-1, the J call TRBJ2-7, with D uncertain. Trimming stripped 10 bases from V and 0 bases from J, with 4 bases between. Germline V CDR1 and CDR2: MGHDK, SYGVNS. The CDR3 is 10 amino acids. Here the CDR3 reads CAISSYEQYV. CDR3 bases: TGTGCCATTTCCTCCTACGAGCAGTACGTC.

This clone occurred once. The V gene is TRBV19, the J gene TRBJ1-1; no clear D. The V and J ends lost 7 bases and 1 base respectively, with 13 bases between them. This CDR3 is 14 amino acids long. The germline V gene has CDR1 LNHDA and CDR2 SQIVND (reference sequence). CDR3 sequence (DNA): TGTGCCAGTACCTCCCTCGCGAGGAACACTGAAGCTTTCTTT. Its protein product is CASTSLARNTEAFF.

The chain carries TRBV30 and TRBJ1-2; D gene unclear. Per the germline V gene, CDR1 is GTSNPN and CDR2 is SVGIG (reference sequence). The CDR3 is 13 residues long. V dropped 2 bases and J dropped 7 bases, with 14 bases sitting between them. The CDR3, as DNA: TGTGCCTGGAGTCGACCACCGGAGGGTGGCTACACCTTC. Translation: CAWSRPPEGGYTF.

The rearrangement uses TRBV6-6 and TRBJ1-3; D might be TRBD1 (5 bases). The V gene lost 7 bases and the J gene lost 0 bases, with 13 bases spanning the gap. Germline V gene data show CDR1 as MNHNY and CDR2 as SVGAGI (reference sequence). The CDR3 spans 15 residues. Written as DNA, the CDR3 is TGTGCCAGCAATCGGGACGAAAGCTCTGGAAACACCATATATTTT. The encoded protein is CASNRDESSGNTIYF.

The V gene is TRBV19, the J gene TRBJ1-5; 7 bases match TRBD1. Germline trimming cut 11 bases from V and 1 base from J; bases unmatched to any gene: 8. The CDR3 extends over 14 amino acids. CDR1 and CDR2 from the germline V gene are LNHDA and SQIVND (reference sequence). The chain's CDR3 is CAADRALSNQPQHF. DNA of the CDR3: TGTGCCGCCGACAGGGCCCTAAGCAATCAGCCCCAGCATTTT.

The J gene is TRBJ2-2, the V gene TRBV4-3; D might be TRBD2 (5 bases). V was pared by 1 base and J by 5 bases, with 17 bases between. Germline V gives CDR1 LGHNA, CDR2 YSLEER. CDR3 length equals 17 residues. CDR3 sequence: CASSQANPPRETGELFF. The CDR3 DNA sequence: TGCGCCAGCAGCCAAGCGAATCCCCCGAGGGAAACCGGGGAGCTGTTTTTT.

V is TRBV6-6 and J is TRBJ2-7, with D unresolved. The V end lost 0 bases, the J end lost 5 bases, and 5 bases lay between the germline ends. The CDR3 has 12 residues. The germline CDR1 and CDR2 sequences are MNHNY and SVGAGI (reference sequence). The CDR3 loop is CASSYSLNEQYF. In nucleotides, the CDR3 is TGTGCCAGCAGTTACTCTCTCAACGAGCAGTACTTC.